The 9 T cell receptor beta chains in this list originate from one sample, sequenced in a study of blood T cells in healthy people across ages. A sample-barcoded 5' primer and a J-beta primer mix were used in a second PCR of roughly 6 to 11 cycles. Each CDR3 protein is one row after TCRdb ran MiXCR on the 5' RACE reads. The table lists about 800,000 distinct CDR3 sequences, over 45% of them singletons. Sample: blood. The source is a man under 40 in good health.

This clonotype was found once. The genes are TRBV29-1 and TRBJ1-5; 7 nucleotides align to TRBD1. CDR3 size: 14 residues. Germline values: CDR1 SQVTM, CDR2 ANQGSEA. With V trimmed by 4 bases and J by 4 bases, 7 bases remained unmatched. Written as DNA, the CDR3 is TGCAGCGTTGCCGGGGCAGGGGGGAATCAGCCCCAGCATTTT. This codes for CSVAGAGGNQPQHF.

As to this clonotype: The junction does not match germline at one end; this may be a read error. The CDR3: CVSSYSLRNTEAFF. DNA for the CDR3: TGTGTCAGCAGTTACAGTTTGAGGAACACTGAAGCTTTCTTT. This chain uses TRBV6-6 with TRBJ1-1; D gene uncertain. This CDR3 contains 14 residues. The germline V gene encodes CDR1 MNHNY and CDR2 SVGAGI (reference sequence).

V is TRBV3-1 and J is TRBJ2-1; D is undetermined. Trimming shortened V by 1 base and J by 0 bases, and 10 bases separated the two germline ends. There are 16 residues in the CDR3. Germline lookup yields CDR1 LGHDT and CDR2 YNNKEL (reference sequence). The CDR3 sequence is CASSQGVFSSYNEQFF. The CDR3 DNA is TGTGCCAGCAGCCAAGGGGTTTTCAGCTCCTACAATGAGCAGTTCTTC.

The CDR3 reads CAWNSGVSQPQHF. The CDR3, as DNA: TGTGCCTGGAACTCGGGGGTAAGTCAGCCCCAGCATTTT. V usage is TRBV30 and J usage is TRBJ1-5; D is perhaps TRBD1 (5 bases). The germline V gene has CDR1 GTSNPN and CDR2 SVGIG (reference sequence). This CDR3 contains 13 residues. Trimming stripped 4 bases from V and 6 bases from J, with 13 bases between.

This chain connects TRBV2 to TRBJ1-2; no clear D gene. V lost 4 bases, J lost 4 bases, and 13 bases lay in between. This CDR3 contains 14 residues. CDR1 SNHLY and CDR2 FYNNEI come from the germline V gene. CDR3 sequence reads: CASSVGNSGYGYTF. The DNA for the CDR3 is TGTGCCAGCAGTGTCGGCAACAGCGGCTATGGCTACACCTTC.

V gene TRBV18 combines with J gene TRBJ2-7; perhaps TRBD2 as D (5 bases). The CDR3 sequence is 16 residues long. Germline lookup yields CDR1 KGHSH and CDR2 LQKENI. V shed 4 bases and J shed 7 bases, with 23 bases lying between them. CDR3 region: CASSLGMATLTVEQYF. CDR3 in DNA: TGTGCCAGCTCACTCGGGATGGCTACCTTGACGGTTGAGCAGTACTTC.

This clonotype is a singleton in its sample. At one boundary the junction diverges from the germline segment, which might be a read error. V gene TRBV4-3 combines with J gene TRBJ1-2; D not certain. The germline V gene has CDR1 LGHNA and CDR2 YSLEER. The CDR3 length is 14 residues. The CDR3, as DNA: TGCACCAGCAGCCAAGATGTAACAGCCTATGGCTACACCTTC. This translates into CTSSQDVTAYGYTF.

V and J are TRBV5-4 and TRBJ2-4; 7 nucleotides align to TRBD2. CDR1 and CDR2 from the germline V gene are SGHNT and YYREEE (reference sequence). Unmatched junction bases numbered 13, after V lost 2 bases and J lost 8 bases. The length of the CDR3 is 16 residues. The CDR3 loop is CASSFGREKVLYIQYF. The CDR3 nucleotides read TGTGCCAGCAGCTTCGGGCGGGAGAAGGTTTTGTACATTCAGTACTTC. The whole variable domain, filled in from reference TRBV5-4 and TRBJ2-4, reads ETGVTQSPTHLIKTRGQQVTLRCSSQSGHNTVSWYQQALGQGPQFIFQYYREEENGRGNFPPRFSGLQFPNYSSELNVNALELDDSALYLCASSFGREKVLYIQYFGAGTRLSVL.

The chain is built from TRBV20-1 and TRBJ2-1, with 9 bases that match TRBD2. The junction had 9 bases not matched to a gene; V was cut back by 2 bases and J by 7 bases. This CDR3 has 15 amino acids. CDR1 and CDR2 from the germline V gene are DFQATT and SNEGSKA (reference sequence). CDR3 nucleotide sequence: TGCAGTGCTAGATTGGGGCGGGGGGGTGGAAATGAGCAGTTCTTC. Protein product: CSARLGRGGGNEQFF.